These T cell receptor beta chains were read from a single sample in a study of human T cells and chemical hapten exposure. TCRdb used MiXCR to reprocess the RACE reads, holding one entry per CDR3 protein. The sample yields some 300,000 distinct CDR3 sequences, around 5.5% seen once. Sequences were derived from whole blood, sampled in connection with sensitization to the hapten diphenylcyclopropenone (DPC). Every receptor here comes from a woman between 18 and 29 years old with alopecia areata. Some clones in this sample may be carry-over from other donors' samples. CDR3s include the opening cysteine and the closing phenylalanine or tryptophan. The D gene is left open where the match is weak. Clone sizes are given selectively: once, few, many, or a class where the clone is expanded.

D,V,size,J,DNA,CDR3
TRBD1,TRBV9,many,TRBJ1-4,TGTGCCAGCAGCGTGTCGACAGGGGGCAATAATGAAAAACTGTTTTTT,CASSVSTGGNNEKLFF
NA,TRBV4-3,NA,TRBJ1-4,TGCGCCAGCAGCCAAGATGCCGGAGGCGACAAACTGTTTTTT,CASSQDAGGDKLFF
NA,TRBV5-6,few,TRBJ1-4,TGTGCCAGCAGCGGGGTCAGGGAGAACGAAAAACTGTTTTTT,CASSGVRENEKLFF
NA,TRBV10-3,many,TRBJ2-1,TGTGCCATCAGTGACGCGTCCTACAATGAGCAGTTCTTC,CAISDASYNEQFF
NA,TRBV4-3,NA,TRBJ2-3,TGCGCCAGCAGCCAAGCCCGAGGGAGTTCGGATACGCAGTATTTT,CASSQARGSSDTQYF
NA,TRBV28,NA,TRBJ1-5,TGTGCCAGCAGCCCTGGGGCGTGGCAGCCCCAGCATTTT,CASSPGAWQPQHF
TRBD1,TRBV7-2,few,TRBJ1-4,TGTGCCAGCAGCCTACTACAGGGGGCAGGTGAAAAACTGTTTTTT,CASSLLQGAGEKLFF
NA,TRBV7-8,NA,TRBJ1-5,TGTGCCAGCAGCTTAGTGCGGTGGTATAGCAATCAGCCCCAGCATTTT,CASSLVRWYSNQPQHF
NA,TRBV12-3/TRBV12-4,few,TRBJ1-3,TGTGCCAGCAGTCCTCGGACGGCCGTTGACACCATATATTTT,CASSPRTAVDTIYF
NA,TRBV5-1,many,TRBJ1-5,TGCGCCAGCAGCTTGTGGGGGGCGGGGCAGCCCCAGCATTTT,CASSLWGAGQPQHF
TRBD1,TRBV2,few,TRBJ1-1,TGTGCCAGCACGGGGACAGGGAGAAACACTGAAGCTTTCTTT,CASTGTGRNTEAFF
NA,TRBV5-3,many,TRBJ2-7,TGTGCCAGAAGCCCCTTCGAGCAGTACTTC,CARSPFEQYF
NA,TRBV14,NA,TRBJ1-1,TGTGCCAGCAGCCAAGACGTGAACACTGAAGCTTTCTTT,CASSQDVNTEAFF
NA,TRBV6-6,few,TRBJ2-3,TGTGCCAGCAGTTACCGGGAAATAGATACGCAGTATTTT,CASSYREIDTQYF
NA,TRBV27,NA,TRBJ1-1,TGTGCCAGCGGACGTTGGGGCACTGAAGCTTTCTTT,CASGRWGTEAFF
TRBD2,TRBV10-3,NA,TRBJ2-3,TGTGCCATCATCTCAGGGACTAGCGGGGGCACAGATACGCAGTATTTT,CAIISGTSGGTDTQYF
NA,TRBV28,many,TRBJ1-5,TGTGCCAGCAGCCCGGAGGGGGGGCTAAGCAATCAGCCCCAGCATTTT,CASSPEGGLSNQPQHF
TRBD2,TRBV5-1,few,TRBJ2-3,TGCGCCAGCAGCTTGCTGACTAGCGGAAGACCTCAGGCAGATACGCAGTATTTT,CASSLLTSGRPQADTQYF